This T cell receptor (beta chain) came from a study of CD8 T cells in ankylosing spondylitis. TCRdb recomputed calls from the 5' RACE reads with MiXCR, one row per CDR3 protein. This table has around 210,000 distinct CDR3 sequences, 8% to 9% appearing once. From germline, CDR1 is SGHRS and CDR2 YFSETQ. The ends lost 4 bases at V and 4 bases at J; junction bases unmatched: 8. This CDR3 spans 16 amino acids. Input material: blood, either unsorted or a sorted T cell fraction (not recorded which). This clonotype was obtained from a female donor with ankylosing spondylitis or in good health (not recorded which). The rearrangement links TRBV5-1 to TRBJ2-3; 11 bases align to TRBD2. This CDR3 reads CASSPPLAGVADTQYF. For the CDR3, the DNA is TGCGCCAGCAGCCCTCCACTAGCGGGAGTGGCAGATACGCAGTATTTT.